These 29 T cell receptor beta chains were all obtained from the same sample, sequenced in a study of molecular identifiers for immune sequencing clone quantification (dated by TCRdb to 2017 to 2018). Libraries were built with PCR. Sequencer: Illumina HiSeq 4000. TCRdb cleaned the public reads at Q25 with fastp, built clones with MiXCR and kept in-frame beta chains. Every entry covers one CDR3 protein and lists the most common genes and DNA from its rows. The sample data list more than 250,000 distinct CDR3 sequences, and about a fifth of these were observed just once. The ten largest clones capture 0.81% of the sample. Sequencing input: naive CD8+ T cells from blood, with Jurkat cell RNA spiked in. The sample's cell subset or site label, decoded: FACS-sorted CD8+CD4-CCR7+CD45RA+ naive T cells. The source is a human donor in good health. Some libraries in this study had Jurkat cell RNA spiked in.

This clonotype was observed at least ten times. This chain joins TRBV2 and TRBJ1-5; TRBD1 matches 9 bases. Germline values: CDR1 SNHLY, CDR2 FYNNEI. Trimming took 6 bases from V and 6 from J; bases not matched to a gene: 12. The CDR3 totals 16 residues. The CDR3 region is CASRPGTGLSSQPQHF. The CDR3, as DNA: TGTGCCAGCAGACCAGGGACAGGGCTTTCGAGTCAGCCCCAGCATTTT.

This clonotype came up many times. The chain has TRBV5-6 and TRBJ1-1; no clear D gene. Germline CDR1 reads SGHDT; CDR2 reads YYEEEE. The CDR3 runs to 13 residues. The V end was cut by 4 bases, the J end by 7 bases, with 14 bases between. The CDR3, as DNA: TGTGCCAGCAGCCAGCCCCCGGCCCTTGAAGCTTTCTTT. Its protein is CASSQPPALEAFF.

This clonotype was observed a handful of times. V is TRBV27 and J is TRBJ2-7; 7 bases align to TRBD2. Germline values: CDR1 MNHEY, CDR2 SMNVEV (reference sequence). This CDR3 is built from 15 residues. V lost 0 bases and J lost 2; bases outside the gene matches: 4. CDR3 residues: CASSLSRGWAYEQYF. CDR3 coding DNA: TGTGCCAGCAGTTTATCGCGGGGGTGGGCCTACGAGCAGTACTTC.

The rearrangement joins TRBV20-1 to TRBJ2-3; weak D call: TRBD1 (5 bases). Germline V CDR1 and CDR2: DFQATT, SNEGSKA (reference sequence). Deletions cut 4 bases from V and 0 bases from J, with 14 bases between. CDR3 length: 15 amino acids. The DNA of the CDR3 is TGCAGTGCTACAGACAGTCCTACTAGCACAGATACGCAGTATTTT. Its protein is CSATDSPTSTDTQYF.

This clonotype was seen a single time. This clone may be a read error of a much larger clone one base away. CDR3 protein: CANSPGTGGRTGELFF. The CDR3 DNA sequence: TGCGCCAACAGCCCTGGGACAGGGGGGAGAACCGGGGAGCTGTTTTTT. V gene TRBV4-3 combines with J gene TRBJ2-2; 11 bases match TRBD1. The CDR3 extends over 16 amino acids. Germline V gives CDR1 LGHNA, CDR2 YSLEER.

This clonotype was seen many times. The rearrangement joins TRBV29-1 to TRBJ2-7, with unresolved D. Germline V CDR1 and CDR2: SQVTM, ANQGSEA. The V end lost 4 bases, the J end lost 4 bases, and 5 bases lay between the germline ends. The CDR3 sequence is 10 residues long. The CDR3 here is CSVVEYEQYF. For the CDR3, the DNA is TGCAGCGTTGTCGAATACGAGCAGTACTTC.

Points on this clonotype: A much larger clone differs by one base, so this may be a read error. This rearrangement joins TRBV6-2 or TRBV6-3 to TRBJ2-3, with unresolved D. Germline CDR1 MNHEY, CDR2 SVGEGT. The CDR3 has 13 amino acids. CDR3 sequence (DNA): TGTGCCAACAGTTCCTGGGACACAGATACGCAGTATTTT. It codes for CANSSWDTDTQYF.

This clonotype was detected only a few times. The chain employs TRBV4-3 and TRBJ2-7, with D perhaps matching TRBD2 (6 bases). V lost 0 bases and J 0 bases, leaving 15 bases between the germline ends. Germline values: CDR1 LGHNA, CDR2 YSLEER. The CDR3 loop spans 17 amino acids. Written as DNA, the CDR3 is TGCGCCAGCAGCCAAGATAGGGCGGGGCCTAGCTCCTACGAGCAGTACTTC. Encoded protein: CASSQDRAGPSSYEQYF.

This clonotype has at least ten counts. The gene calls are TRBV4-1 and TRBJ2-7, with 7 bases that match TRBD2. Germline V gene lookup returns CDR1 MGHRA and CDR2 YSYEKL. The J segment lost 4 bases and the V segment lost 3 bases, leaving 6 bases of the junction unmatched. This CDR3 has 14 amino acids. CDR3 sequence reads: CASSHERGGYEQYF. DNA of the CDR3: TGCGCCAGCAGCCACGAGCGGGGCGGGTACGAGCAGTACTTC.

This clonotype showed up just a few times. This sequence joins TRBV3-1 and TRBJ1-4; no clear D. V was cut by 1 base and J by 0 bases, with 6 bases left in between. The CDR3 sequence is 15 residues long. Germline loops: CDR1 LGHDT, CDR2 YNNKEL (reference sequence). The CDR3 DNA reads TGTGCCAGCAGCCAAGGAGTCACAACTAATGAAAAACTGTTTTTT. It translates to CASSQGVTTNEKLFF.

As to this clonotype: A much larger clone lies one base from this, so it may be a read error. The chain carries TRBV5-1 and TRBJ2-7; possible D gene TRBD2, 5 bases. This CDR3 contains 16 residues. V was shortened by 1 base and J by 6 bases, with 20 bases between the two germline ends. Germline V CDR1 and CDR2: SGHRS, YFSETQ. CDR3 DNA: TGCGCCAGCAGCTTGTCCCCCGAGACTACTTACTGCGAGCAGTACTTC. This encodes CASSLSPETTYCEQYF.

This clonotype has only a few counts. The V gene is TRBV4-1, the J gene TRBJ2-7; TRBD2 is a possible D gene (6 bases). In germline, CDR1 is MGHRA, CDR2 YSYEKL. The CDR3 runs 15 residues. Trimming cost V 1 base and J 2 bases, with 12 bases left between them. The CDR3 DNA reads as TGCGCCAGCAGCCAAGGGAGGGGCGAGCCCTACGAGCAGTACTTC. Translating gives CASSQGRGEPYEQYF.

The sample holds many counts of this clonotype. J is TRBJ1-4 and V is TRBV28, with 7 bases identical to TRBD1. V lost 4 bases to trimming and J lost 4 bases; unmatched junction nucleotides: 12. The CDR3 consists of 17 residues. The germline CDR1 and CDR2 sequences are MDHEN and SYDVKM. CDR3 loop: CASSSLPGQAHNEKLFF. As DNA, the CDR3 is TGTGCCAGCAGTTCACTCCCAGGACAGGCGCATAATGAAAAACTGTTTTTT.

This clonotype was detected many times. This sequence joins TRBV7-9 and TRBJ2-3; D tentatively fits TRBD1 or TRBD2 (5 bases each). The CDR3 covers 17 residues. Germline V gives CDR1 SEHNR, CDR2 FQNEAQ (reference sequence). V shed 5 bases and J shed 5 bases, with 23 bases lying between them. CDR3 residues: CASSRGNGGPSEDTQYF. The CDR3 region has the DNA TGTGCCAGCAGCAGGGGAAATGGCGGGCCTAGTGAAGATACGCAGTATTTT. Complete variable domain (other parts from reference TRBV7-9 and TRBJ2-3): DTGVSQNPRHKITKRGQNVTFRCDPISEHNRLYWYRQTLGQGPEFLTYFQNEAQLEKSRLLSDRFSAERPKGSFSTLEIQRTEQGDSAMYLCASSRGNGGPSEDTQYFGPGTRLTVL.

A note on this clonotype: A much larger clone lies one base from this, so it may be a read error. The chain links TRBV29-1 to TRBJ2-7; 7 bases align to TRBD1. This CDR3 has 14 residues. The V gene's germline CDR1 is SQVTM and CDR2 ANQGSEA. The CDR3 bases are TGCAGCGTACCTTCCCAGGGGGACGCCTACGAGCAGTGCTTC. Translated, it gives CSVPSQGDAYEQCF.

This clonotype showed up just a few times. The gene calls are TRBV12-3 or TRBV12-4 and TRBJ2-1, with D perhaps TRBD2 (5 bases). V gave up 10 bases and J gave up 5 bases, with 15 bases separating them. This CDR3 contains 13 residues. The CDR3, as DNA: TGTGCCACCCAGCCGGGGTATCACAATGAGCAGTTCTTC. Encoded protein: CATQPGYHNEQFF.

This clonotype came up many times. V is TRBV12-3 or TRBV12-4 and J is TRBJ2-3; 7 bases align to TRBD1. The CDR3 is made up of 16 amino acids. V lost 4 bases and J lost 1; bases outside the gene matches: 8. CDR3: CASSSHRGSGTDTQYF. CDR3 DNA sequence: TGTGCCAGCAGTTCCCACAGGGGATCTGGCACAGATACGCAGTATTTT.

This clonotype was found many times. The genes are TRBV6-5 and TRBJ2-7, with TRBD1 identical over 9 bases. The CDR3 is made up of 16 amino acids. The germline CDR1 and CDR2 sequences are MNHEY and SVGAGI. V lost 6 bases, J lost 2 bases, and 11 bases stayed unmatched. The CDR3 nucleotides read TGTGCCAGCAGCTATCACCGGGACAGGGCAACCTACGAGCAGTACTTC. Its protein product is CASSYHRDRATYEQYF.

Notes on this clonotype: A much larger clone is a single base away; this may be a read error. This chain links TRBV16 with TRBJ2-6; D ambiguous. Looked up from germline, CDR1 is KGHSY and CDR2 is FQNENV. The length of the CDR3 is 17 residues. CDR3 residues: CASSQLPYSSRANVLTF. The CDR3 nucleotides read TGTGCCAGCAGCCAATTACCTTATAGCTCTAGGGCCAACGTCCTGACTTTC.

This clonotype was recorded many times. The V and J genes are TRBV5-5 and TRBJ2-7; D gene ambiguous. The CDR3 length is 14 residues. V was clipped by 0 bases and J by 0 bases, with 7 bases between them. Germline-derived CDR1 and CDR2 are SGHKS and YYEKEE (reference sequence). CDR3: CASSLGPFSYEQYF. The DNA for the CDR3 is TGTGCCAGCAGCTTGGGACCCTTCTCCTACGAGCAGTACTTC.

This clonotype was recorded many times. This chain links TRBV19 with TRBJ1-3; D is unclear. V dropped 4 bases and J dropped 8 bases, with 6 bases sitting between them. CDR1 is LNHDA, CDR2 SQIVND, per germline (reference sequence). The CDR3 consists of 11 residues. The CDR3 spells CASSTFDTIYF. CDR3 bases: TGTGCCAGTAGTACCTTCGACACCATATATTTT.

In the case of this clonotype: Compared with germline, one end of the junction differs, possibly owing to a read error. The V call is TRBV2, the J call TRBJ1-3; D remains ambiguous. Germline-derived CDR1 and CDR2 are SNHLY and FYNNEI. This CDR3 comprises 20 residues. The CDR3 loop reads CASRSTRASFSPSSGNTVYF. For the CDR3, the DNA is TGTGCCAGCAGATCCACCCGGGCTTCGTTCTCTCCTAGCTCTGGAAACACCGTATATTTT. Full variable domain (missing parts from reference TRBV2 and TRBJ1-3): EPEVTQTPSHQVTQMGQEVILRCVPISNHLYFYWYRQILGQKVEFLVSFYNNEISEKSEIFDDQFSVERPDGSNFTLKIRSTKLEDSAMYFCASRSTRASFSPSSGNTVYFGEGSWLTVV.

This clonotype was counted ten times or more. J is TRBJ2-7 and V is TRBV7-9, with 10 bases matching TRBD2. CDR3 length: 15 residues. V gave up 4 bases and J gave up 5 bases; unmatched junction bases: 8. Germline V CDR1 and CDR2: SEHNR, FQNEAQ (reference sequence). This CDR3 is CASSSVAGGGNEQYF. CDR3 DNA: TGTGCCAGCAGCTCCGTAGCGGGGGGTGGCAACGAGCAGTACTTC.

The CDR3 DNA follows: TGTGCCAGCAGCTTAGTGGGAGGGCCTCTAGATACGCAGTATTTT. Amino acids: CASSLVGGPLDTQYF. V gene TRBV7-3 combines with J gene TRBJ2-3, with 7 bases lining up with TRBD2. From germline, CDR1 is SGHTA and CDR2 FQGTGA. This CDR3 has 15 residues. The V and J ends lost 2 bases and 5 bases, in that order; junction bases with no gene match: 7.

This clonotype was counted only a few times. The chain uses TRBV7-8 and TRBJ2-7; the D gene is possibly TRBD2 (5 bases). Deletions cut 2 bases from V and 0 bases from J, with 8 bases between. Germline assignment: CDR1 SGHVS and CDR2 FQNEAQ. The CDR3 totals 14 residues. CDR3 nucleotide sequence: TGTGCCAGCAGCTTACCCGGGATCTCCTACGAGCAGTACTTC. Translated: CASSLPGISYEQYF.

This clonotype has at least ten counts. V is TRBV20-1 and J is TRBJ1-2, with D hard to call. Trimming cost V 0 bases and J 12 bases, with 8 bases left between them. Germline V lookup: CDR1 DFQATT, CDR2 SNEGSKA (reference sequence). The length of the CDR3 is 10 residues. The CDR3 here is CSARDHRDTF. CDR3 in DNA: TGCAGTGCTAGAGATCACCGGGACACCTTC.

This clonotype was recorded a few times. The rearrangement links TRBV11-2 to TRBJ2-5; 12 bases map to TRBD2. The CDR3 has 17 residues. Trimming at V came to 5 bases and at J to 5 bases, leaving 12 bases not matched to a gene. Germline CDR1 SGHAT, CDR2 FQNNGV. For the CDR3, the DNA is TGTGCCAGCAGCCCCCGTCCCTGGACTAGCGGGGATGAGACCCAGTACTTC. Amino acids: CASSPRPWTSGDETQYF.

In the case of this clonotype: This may arise from a read error, as a much more abundant clone is one base away. This rearrangement joins TRBV5-3 to TRBJ2-7, with D perhaps being TRBD1 or TRBD2 (6 bases each). TRBV5-3 is known as an ORF, though its function is uncertain. Trimming removed 10 bases at V and 6 bases at J, with 26 bases between. CDR3 length: 15 amino acids. CDR3 coding DNA: TGTGCCGGCAGCTTGCGAGGAGGGGGGCTCGGCGAGCAGTACTTC. Translated, it gives CAGSLRGGGLGEQYF.

This clonotype came up many times. The genes are TRBV12-3 or TRBV12-4 and TRBJ1-1, with unresolved D. Trimming stripped 3 bases from V and 5 bases from J, with 10 bases between. The CDR3 length is 13 residues. CDR3 DNA: TGTGCCAGCAGTTTGACACCCAGGACTGAAGCTTTCTTT. It encodes CASSLTPRTEAFF.